A single sample gave rise to the 29 T cell receptor beta chains below, sequenced in a study of T cell changes during pregnancy in multiple sclerosis. The table came from immunoSEQ multiplex PCR; TCRdb's copy has only in-frame clones and leaves some out. Of 65,000 to 70,000 clones listed, almost 95% were seen once; the top ten hold roughly 1.9%. Sequencing was performed on peripheral blood, taken in the third trimester of pregnancy. These receptors were collected from a female donor in good health, enrolled as a control in a pregnancy study.

The table lists this clone with a count of one. The rearrangement links TRBV27 to TRBJ1-5, with 8 bases aligning to TRBD1. The CDR3 has 16 residues. The germline V gene encodes CDR1 MNHEY and CDR2 SMNVEV (reference sequence). V was clipped by 5 bases and J by 3 bases; unmatched bases: 9. Here the CDR3 DNA reads TGTGCCAGCAGTCGGAGGGGACAGGCCCTCAATCAGCCCCAGCATTTT. Protein product: CASSRRGQALNQPQHF.

The chain uses TRBV27 and TRBJ2-7; 7 positions agree with TRBD2. CDR1 is MNHEY and CDR2 is SMNVEV in the germline V gene (reference sequence). This CDR3 spans 16 amino acids. J was trimmed by 2 bases and V by 5 bases; bases with no gene match: 12. The CDR3 region is CASSPRLLAAPYEQYF. The CDR3 DNA reads TGTGCCAGCAGTCCCCGACTTCTAGCGGCACCCTACGAGCAGTACTTC.

This clone was seen just once. The chain joins TRBV27 to TRBJ2-7; no clear D. Per germline, CDR1 MNHEY and CDR2 SMNVEV (reference sequence). V was cut by 6 bases and J by 5 bases, with 14 bases left in between. This CDR3 spans 13 amino acids. CDR3 in amino acids: CASRTSDFDEQYF. Written as DNA, the CDR3 is TGTGCCAGCAGGACCAGCGACTTTGACGAGCAGTACTTC.

The genes are TRBV28 and TRBJ1-2, with a tentative D call TRBD1 (6 bases). Trimming shortened V by 4 bases and J by 8 bases, and 11 bases separated the two germline ends. CDR3 size: 12 residues. Per germline, CDR1 MDHEN and CDR2 SYDVKM. As DNA, the CDR3 is TGTGCCAGCAGTTCAGACAGGAGGGGCTACACCTTC. Translation gives CASSSDRRGYTF.

J is TRBJ2-7 and V is TRBV28; TRBD2 might be the D (6 bases). Trimming removed 6 bases at V and 0 bases at J, with 15 bases between. The CDR3 has 15 residues. The germline V gene has CDR1 MDHEN and CDR2 SYDVKM. The DNA of the CDR3 is TGTGCCAGCAGCTCTTACGTGGGACTCTCCTACGAGCAGTACTTC. This sequence encodes CASSSYVGLSYEQYF.

V usage is TRBV9 and J usage is TRBJ2-7; 7 nucleotides agree with TRBD2. CDR3 length: 15 amino acids. J was trimmed by 2 bases and V by 0 bases; bases with no gene match: 5. Germline V CDR1 and CDR2: SGDLS, YYNGEE. The CDR3 loop reads CASSVGREGTYEQYF. The CDR3 DNA reads TGTGCCAGCAGCGTAGGCAGGGAGGGGACCTACGAGCAGTACTTC.

The chain combines TRBV9 with TRBJ2-1; 10 bases line up with TRBD1. Per the germline V gene, CDR1 is SGDLS and CDR2 is YYNGEE. J was trimmed by 4 bases and V by 4 bases; bases with no gene match: 5. The length of the CDR3 is 15 residues. As DNA, the CDR3 is TGTGCCAGCAGCCCGCGGACAGGGGGGTACAATGAGCAGTTCTTC. Its translation: CASSPRTGGYNEQFF.

The rearrangement links TRBV25-1 to TRBJ2-1, with D possibly matching TRBD1 (5 bases). V dropped 6 bases and J dropped 8 bases, with 11 bases sitting between them. The CDR3 is made up of 12 amino acids. Germline V CDR1 and CDR2: MGHDK, SYGVNS. The CDR3 sequence: CASSLQVHEQFF. CDR3 nucleotide sequence: TGTGCCAGCAGCTTACAGGTACATGAGCAGTTCTTC.

In its sample, this clone was seen once. J is TRBJ2-5 and V is TRBV5-1; TRBD2 agrees at 7 bases. The CDR3 sequence is 17 residues long. Germline CDR1 and CDR2: SGHRS and YFSETQ. J was trimmed by 2 bases and V by 0 bases; bases with no gene match: 10. CDR3 nucleotide sequence: TGCGCCAGCAGCTTGGGGGTGCTAGCGGAGCATCAAGAGACCCAGTACTTC. It is translated as CASSLGVLAEHQETQYF.

The chain carries TRBV5-6 and TRBJ2-2, with TRBD2 as a possible D gene (5 bases). The V end was cut by 2 bases, the J end by 7 bases, with 12 bases between. This CDR3 is built from 14 residues. The germline gives CDR1 SGHDT, CDR2 YYEEEE. CDR3 nucleotides: TGTGCCAGCAGCTTCGGGATTGCTGGCGGGGAGCTGTTTTTT. This codes for CASSFGIAGGELFF.

V and J are TRBV19 and TRBJ1-1; 7 bases fit TRBD1. The CDR3 length is 19 residues. Germline-derived CDR1 and CDR2 are LNHDA and SQIVND (reference sequence). V lost 5 bases to trimming and J lost 1 base; unmatched junction nucleotides: 19. The CDR3 here is CASSPGTDLTGPKNTEAFF. In nucleotides, the CDR3 is TGTGCCAGTAGTCCAGGGACAGATCTCACTGGGCCCAAGAACACTGAAGCTTTCTTT.

V and J are TRBV2 and TRBJ2-1; 14 nucleotides agree with TRBD2. V gave up 6 bases and J gave up 7 bases; unmatched junction bases: 11. CDR3 length: 17 residues. Germline assignment: CDR1 SNHLY and CDR2 FYNNEI. CDR3 nucleotides: TGTGCCAGCAGCGCCCACGTGGGACTAGCGGGAGCAAATGAGCAGTTCTTC. It yields the protein CASSAHVGLAGANEQFF.

The chain links TRBV4-3 to TRBJ2-3; D remains unclear. This CDR3 comprises 15 residues. Germline V CDR1 and CDR2: LGHNA, YSLEER. Trimming took 4 bases from V and 2 from J, leaving 13 bases between them. The CDR3 protein is CASSRSATTTDTQYF. DNA for the CDR3: TGCGCCAGCAGCCGGTCCGCAACAACCACAGATACGCAGTATTTT.

This rearrangement joins TRBV5-1 to TRBJ2-5, with no clear D. This CDR3 has 12 amino acids. From germline, CDR1 is SGHRS and CDR2 YFSETQ. Deletions cut 1 base from V and 5 bases from J, with 6 bases between. In nucleotides, the CDR3 is TGCGCCAGCAGCTTGTTACGGGAGACCCAGTACTTC. As protein: CASSLLRETQYF.

The V and J genes are TRBV25-1 and TRBJ2-6; TRBD2 agrees at 9 bases. Germline loops: CDR1 MGHDK, CDR2 SYGVNS. The CDR3 has 18 residues. Trimming at V came to 6 bases and at J to 2 bases, leaving 11 bases not matched to a gene. Written as DNA, the CDR3 is TGTGCCAGCAGCCAAGGAGGCGCGGGAGGGCCTGGGGCCAACGTCCTGACTTTC. Translating gives CASSQGGAGGPGANVLTF.

The rearrangement joins TRBV7-3 to TRBJ1-2; weak D call: TRBD1 (5 bases). The CDR3 is made up of 13 amino acids. Deletions cut 1 base from V and 7 bases from J, with 10 bases between. CDR1 is SGHTA and CDR2 is FQGTGA in the germline V gene. CDR3 loop: CASSLMQGFGYTF. The CDR3 nucleotides are TGTGCCAGCAGCTTAATGCAGGGTTTTGGCTACACCTTC.

The CDR3 nucleotides read TGTGCCAGCTCACGGGACAAAAACTATGGCTACACCTTC. Translating gives CASSRDKNYGYTF. The V call is TRBV18, the J call TRBJ1-2; D perhaps matches TRBD1 (6 bases). The V end lost 4 bases, the J end lost 2 bases, and 8 bases lay between the germline ends. Germline V lookup: CDR1 KGHSH, CDR2 LQKENI. CDR3 size: 13 residues.

This sequence joins TRBV27 and TRBJ2-1, with D possibly being TRBD1 (5 bases). CDR1 and CDR2 from the germline V gene are MNHEY and SMNVEV (reference sequence). V was shortened by 3 bases and J by 7 bases, with 13 bases between the two germline ends. This CDR3 comprises 14 residues. The CDR3 region has the DNA TGTGCCAGCAGTTTTTATGGGGCCCTGAATGAGCAGTTCTTC. Protein: CASSFYGALNEQFF.

This chain uses TRBV6-5 with TRBJ2-7; 8 nucleotides line up with TRBD1. V was pared by 1 base and J by 2 bases, with 1 base of the junction left unmatched. The CDR3 extends over 14 amino acids. Germline loops: CDR1 MNHEY, CDR2 SVGAGI. The CDR3 DNA reads as TGTGCCAGCAGTTACTGGACAGGGCCCTACGAGCAGTACTTC. This encodes CASSYWTGPYEQYF.

This clone was counted a single time. This chain uses TRBV11-2 with TRBJ2-3; a possible D gene is TRBD2 (7 bases). Germline CDR1 is SGHAT and CDR2 is FQNNGV. This CDR3 comprises 14 residues. V lost 7 bases, J lost 1 base, and 12 bases lay in between. The chain's CDR3 is CASIGRGRTDTQYF. The CDR3 DNA is TGTGCCAGCATCGGGCGGGGGCGCACAGATACGCAGTATTTT.

The V call is TRBV7-9, the J call TRBJ2-3; D is perhaps TRBD1 (6 bases). The CDR3 is made up of 14 amino acids. Trimming cost V 5 bases and J 2 bases, with 11 bases left between them. Germline V gene sequence: CDR1 SEHNR, CDR2 FQNEAQ (reference sequence). For the CDR3, the DNA is TGTGCCAGCAGCCCGGGACACAACACAGATACGCAGTATTTT. This gives the protein CASSPGHNTDTQYF.

The J gene is TRBJ1-5, the V gene TRBV27; D is perhaps TRBD1 (5 bases). The V end lost 6 bases, the J end lost 5 bases, and 20 bases lay between the germline ends. This CDR3 region has 16 residues. The V gene's germline CDR1 is MNHEY and CDR2 SMNVEV (reference sequence). The CDR3 DNA sequence: TGTGCCAGCAGCCCGCTAGTGGGGCGCCAGGATCAGCCCCAGCATTTT. As protein: CASSPLVGRQDQPQHF.

The CDR3 protein is CSVGVTSGTYEQYF. In DNA form, the CDR3 reads TGCAGCGTTGGCGTGACTAGCGGGACCTACGAGCAGTACTTC. The genes are TRBV29-1 and TRBJ2-7; 11 bases are a match to TRBD2. The CDR3 runs 14 residues. From germline, CDR1 is SQVTM and CDR2 ANQGSEA. V was clipped by 4 bases and J by 2 bases; unmatched bases: 4.

The chain links TRBV7-3 to TRBJ2-7; 10 bases line up with TRBD2. This CDR3 is 15 amino acids long. The V segment lost 6 bases and the J segment 2 bases; nucleotides outside the gene matches: 7. Looked up from germline, CDR1 is SGHTA and CDR2 is FQGTGA. CDR3 nucleotides: TGTGCCAGCAGAATAGCGGGAGGCGTACCCTACGAGCAGTACTTC. This codes for CASRIAGGVPYEQYF.

CDR3 nucleotide sequence: TGTGCCAGCAGCTTACCCGAGGGGAACACTGAAGCTTTCTTT. This translates into CASSLPEGNTEAFF. The chain carries TRBV11-1 and TRBJ1-1; no clear D gene. V dropped 2 bases and J dropped 1 base, with 8 bases sitting between them. The length of the CDR3 is 14 residues. Germline values: CDR1 SGHAT, CDR2 FQDESV (reference sequence).

This clone has just one count. The chain couples TRBV9 to TRBJ2-2, with a possible D match to TRBD2 (6 bases). The germline V gene has CDR1 SGDLS and CDR2 YYNGEE. Deletions cut 2 bases from V and 0 bases from J, with 11 bases between. The CDR3 consists of 16 residues. The CDR3 bases are TGTGCCAGCAGCGTTAGACTAGGGTCGAACACCGGGGAGCTGTTTTTT. Translating gives CASSVRLGSNTGELFF.

This clone came up a few times. The rearrangement uses TRBV11-3 and TRBJ1-5; D is uncertain. Germline CDR1 reads SGHNT; CDR2 reads YENEEA. This CDR3 is 12 amino acids long. V was cut by 7 bases and J by 4 bases, with 8 bases left in between. As DNA, the CDR3 is TGTGCCAGCAAAGCCCCGAATCAGCCCCAGCATTTT. Translating gives CASKAPNQPQHF.

The rearrangement uses TRBV30 and TRBJ1-2; TRBD1 matches at 8 bases. The CDR3 runs 13 residues. With V trimmed by 3 bases and J by 3 bases, 3 bases remained unmatched. The V gene's germline CDR1 is GTSNPN and CDR2 SVGIG (reference sequence). CDR3 sequence: CAWSRQGHYGYTF. CDR3 in DNA: TGTGCCTGGAGCCGACAGGGGCACTATGGCTACACCTTC. The full variable domain, with the rest looked up from reference TRBV30 and TRBJ1-2, is SQTIHQWPATLVQPVGSPLSLECTVEGTSNPNLYWYRQAAGRGLQLLFYSVGIGQISSEVPQNLSASRPQDRQFILSSKKLLLSDSGFYLCAWSRQGHYGYTFGSGTRLTVV.

The genes are TRBV5-1 and TRBJ1-2; 8 bases align to TRBD1. CDR1 and CDR2 (germline): SGHRS, YFSETQ. The length of the CDR3 is 15 residues. Trimming took 0 bases from V and 4 from J; bases not matched to a gene: 5. CDR3 protein: CASSLEQGDIYGYTF. For the CDR3, the DNA is TGCGCCAGCAGCTTGGAACAGGGGGATATCTATGGCTACACCTTC.